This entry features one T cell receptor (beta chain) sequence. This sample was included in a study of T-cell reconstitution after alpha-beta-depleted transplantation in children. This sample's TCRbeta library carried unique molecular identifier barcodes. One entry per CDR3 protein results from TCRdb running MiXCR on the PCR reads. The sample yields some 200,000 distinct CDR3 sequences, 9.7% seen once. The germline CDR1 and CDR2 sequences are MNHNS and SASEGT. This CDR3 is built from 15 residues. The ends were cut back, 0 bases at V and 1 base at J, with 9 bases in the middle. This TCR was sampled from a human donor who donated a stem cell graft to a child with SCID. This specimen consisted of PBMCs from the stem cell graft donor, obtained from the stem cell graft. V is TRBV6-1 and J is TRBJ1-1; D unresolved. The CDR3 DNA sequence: TGTGCCAGCAGTGAAGCGCGGTCAGCGAACACTGAAGCTTTCTTT. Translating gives CASSEARSANTEAFF.